The 21 T cell receptor beta chains listed next were all sequenced from one sample in a study of beta chain features in type 1 diabetes (dated by TCRdb to 2017 to 2018). These receptors are not linked to any known antigen. The paper as a whole reports these results and caveats: Type 1 diabetes patients showed a moderate but significant shortening of TCRB CDR3 length in all four CD4+ subsets.

Libraries were prepared through the immunoSEQ multiplex PCR assay. The entire amount of isolated RNA was reverse transcribed using the High Capacity cDNA Reverse Transcription Kit, so the sequenced TCRB transcripts were expressed ones. The table comes from immuneACCESS by way of TCRdb, which keeps in-frame sequences with V and J called. Part of the clones is missing from these tables; in studies checked, under half for an unresolved V gene and the rest for unknown reasons. In all, the sample holds around 250,000 clones, and around 14% of those were seen once. The ten largest account for approximately 0.02% of the sample. Sequencing used naive CD4+ T cells from blood. In the paper's terms, the cell subset or site label means: true naive CD4+ T cells. These receptors originate from a man in his thirties or forties with type 1 diabetes.

This clone has more than one count but fewer than ten. The J gene is TRBJ1-5, the V gene TRBV19, with 7 positions matching TRBD1. With V trimmed by 5 bases and J by 4 bases, 11 bases remained unmatched. The germline V gene has CDR1 LNHDA and CDR2 SQIVND (reference sequence). The CDR3 loop spans 16 amino acids. The CDR3 nucleotides read TGTGCCAGTAGTCTACGACAGGGATCGAGGAATCAGCCCCAGCATTTT. This translates into CASSLRQGSRNQPQHF.

This clone was seen only a few times. CDR3 nucleotide sequence: TGCGCCAGCAGCGCCCAGGGAGGAGGGACTGAAGCTTTCTTT. This encodes CASSAQGGGTEAFF. V usage is TRBV5-1 and J usage is TRBJ1-1; the D gene is possibly TRBD1 (5 bases). Germline values: CDR1 SGHRS, CDR2 YFSETQ. Trimming stripped 4 bases from V and 5 bases from J, with 15 bases between. This CDR3 contains 14 residues.

This clone appeared a few times. V usage is TRBV5-1 and J usage is TRBJ2-7; D might be TRBD2 (7 bases). Deletions cut 0 bases from V and 5 bases from J, with 12 bases between. Germline loops: CDR1 SGHRS, CDR2 YFSETQ. This CDR3 is 14 amino acids long. The CDR3 spells CASSLEKGGDEQYF. The CDR3 DNA is TGCGCCAGCAGCTTGGAGAAGGGGGGGGACGAGCAGTACTTC.

The chain couples TRBV18 to TRBJ2-1; 10 nucleotides agree with TRBD1. The CDR3 loop spans 14 amino acids. Per the germline V gene, CDR1 is KGHSH and CDR2 is LQKENI. V dropped 6 bases and J dropped 7; count of bases not matched to a gene: 6. CDR3 sequence reads: CASSLGTGANEQFF. CDR3 bases: TGTGCCAGCTCCCTCGGGACAGGGGCGAATGAGCAGTTCTTC. The variable domain in full, completed from reference TRBV18 and TRBJ2-1, reads NAGVMQNPRHLVRRRGQEARLRCSPMKGHSHVYWYRQLPEEGLKFMVYLQKENIIDESGMPKERFSAEFPKEGPSILRIQQVVRGDSAAYFCASSLGTGANEQFFGPGTRLTVL.

CDR3: CASREDGTEAFF. CDR3 in DNA: TGTGCCAGCAGGGAAGACGGGACTGAAGCTTTCTTT. The rearrangement links TRBV7-9 to TRBJ1-1; D remains ambiguous. Trimming left V 6 bases short and J 5 bases short, with 10 bases between. Germline CDR1 is SEHNR and CDR2 is FQNEAQ (reference sequence). The CDR3 covers 12 residues.

The sample holds a few counts of this clone. The rearrangement joins TRBV6-5 to TRBJ1-4, with 7 positions matching TRBD1. Per the germline V gene, CDR1 is MNHEY and CDR2 is SVGAGI. The CDR3 is 14 amino acids. V gave up 5 bases and J gave up 11 bases; unmatched junction bases: 11. The CDR3, as DNA: TGTGCCAGCAGTAGCCAGGGGGAAGTTGGGAAACTGTTTTTT. It translates to CASSSQGEVGKLFF.

This clone has more than one count but fewer than ten. The genes are TRBV6-1 and TRBJ1-4, with D unclear. V was trimmed by 0 bases and J by 10 bases, leaving 12 bases between them. Looked up from germline, CDR1 is MNHNS and CDR2 is SASEGT. The CDR3 totals 14 residues. The CDR3 DNA reads TGTGCCAGCAGTGAAGCTTCGGGGAGAGGAAAACTGTTTTTT. The encoded protein is CASSEASGRGKLFF.

This rearrangement joins TRBV19 to TRBJ2-3, with 8 bases lining up with TRBD1. Germline V gives CDR1 LNHDA, CDR2 SQIVND (reference sequence). V dropped 6 bases and J dropped 1; count of bases not matched to a gene: 0. The CDR3 has 13 amino acids. The DNA for the CDR3 is TGTGCCAGTAGGGACAGGGGCACAGATACGCAGTATTTT. Its translation is CASRDRGTDTQYF. The variable domain in full, completed from reference TRBV19 and TRBJ2-3, reads DGGITQSPKYLFRKEGQNVTLSCEQNLNHDAMYWYRQDPGQGLRLIYYSQIVNDFQKGDIAEGYSVSREKKESFPLTVTSAQKNPTAFYLCASRDRGTDTQYFGPGTRLTVL.

The chain couples TRBV5-1 to TRBJ2-3; 7 nucleotides line up with TRBD1. This CDR3 is built from 15 residues. The germline CDR1 and CDR2 sequences are SGHRS and YFSETQ. J was trimmed by 1 base and V by 8 bases; bases with no gene match: 10. The CDR3 loop is CASMISGTGTDTQYF. The DNA of the CDR3 is TGCGCCAGTATGATTTCCGGGACAGGCACAGATACGCAGTATTTT.

The rearrangement links TRBV5-1 to TRBJ1-1, with D hard to call. V was pared by 4 bases and J by 4 bases, with 14 bases between. The CDR3 spans 14 residues. The germline V gene encodes CDR1 SGHRS and CDR2 YFSETQ. The CDR3 nucleotides are TGCGCCAGCAGCCGGACGGGGTCGACCACTGAAGCTTTCTTT. Translated, it gives CASSRTGSTTEAFF.

The chain recombines TRBV5-1 with TRBJ2-7, with a weak D call TRBD1 (6 bases). There are 15 residues in the CDR3. Germline assignment: CDR1 SGHRS and CDR2 YFSETQ. Between the trimmed V and J ends, which lost 0 bases and 2 bases, there was a span of 12 bases. This CDR3 reads CASSLGQGMAYEQYF. For the CDR3, the DNA is TGCGCCAGCAGCTTGGGGCAGGGGATGGCCTACGAGCAGTACTTC.

The chain uses TRBV7-9 and TRBJ2-2; D may be TRBD1 (6 bases). V was clipped by 2 bases and J by 6 bases, with 13 bases between them. CDR3 length equals 15 residues. Germline CDR1 reads SEHNR; CDR2 reads FQNEAQ (reference sequence). For the CDR3, the DNA is TGTGCCAGCAGCTTATCGGCAGGGGTGGCCGGGGAGCTGTTTTTT. Translated, it gives CASSLSAGVAGELFF. The whole variable domain, filled in from reference TRBV7-9 and TRBJ2-2, reads DTGVSQNPRHKITKRGQNVTFRCDPISEHNRLYWYRQTLGQGPEFLTYFQNEAQLEKSRLLSDRFSAERPKGSFSTLEIQRTEQGDSAMYLCASSLSAGVAGELFFGEGSRLTVL.

This clone was observed a handful of times. J is TRBJ2-7 and V is TRBV19; TRBD1 agrees at 7 bases. The CDR3 covers 14 residues. CDR1 and CDR2 (germline): LNHDA, SQIVND (reference sequence). After removal of 10 bases from V and 2 bases from J, the junction contained 11 bases not matched to a gene. CDR3 nucleotides: TGTGCCACCAAAGGGGGCAGGGGCGCCTACGAGCAGTACTTC. This translates into CATKGGRGAYEQYF.

The gene calls are TRBV7-9 and TRBJ2-5, with a tentative D call TRBD1 (6 bases). The end of the DNA aligns better with TRBJ2-7, so the J call may be wrong. The CDR3 totals 14 residues. Germline V gives CDR1 SEHNR, CDR2 FQNEAQ (reference sequence). CDR3 in DNA: TGTGCCAGCAGCTTATCTCAGGGGAGTCGCGAGCAGTACTTC. Protein sequence: CASSLSQGSREQYF.

The rearrangement joins TRBV30 to TRBJ1-4; 8 bases fit TRBD1. Unmatched junction bases numbered 10, after V lost 0 bases and J lost 10 bases. Germline values: CDR1 GTSNPN, CDR2 SVGIG (reference sequence). This CDR3 comprises 15 residues. CDR3 nucleotide sequence: TGTGCCTGGAGTGTACGTGCAGGGGGCGAAGTAAAACTGTTTTTT. Protein product: CAWSVRAGGEVKLFF.

The V gene is TRBV9, the J gene TRBJ2-1; 10 nucleotides align to TRBD2. CDR3 length: 14 residues. Germline values: CDR1 SGDLS, CDR2 YYNGEE. The J segment lost 6 bases and the V segment lost 1 base, leaving 1 base of the junction unmatched. CDR3 protein: CASSVLAGGNEQFF. The CDR3 DNA follows: TGTGCCAGCAGCGTATTAGCGGGGGGCAATGAGCAGTTCTTC. The complete variable domain, with remaining parts taken from reference TRBV9 and TRBJ2-1, reads DSGVTQTPKHLITATGQRVTLRCSPRSGDLSVYWYQQSLDQGLQFLIQYYNGEERAKGNILERFSAQQFPDLHSELNLSSLELGDSALYFCASSVLAGGNEQFFGPGTRLTVL.

This clone occurred once. The V and J genes are TRBV30 and TRBJ1-5; D is possibly TRBD1 (6 bases). The CDR3 loop spans 13 amino acids. CDR1 and CDR2 from the germline V gene are GTSNPN and SVGIG (reference sequence). V shed 8 bases and J shed 4 bases, with 15 bases lying between them. This CDR3 is CAGRWGPNQPQHF. Written as DNA, the CDR3 is TGTGCCGGCCGATGGGGGCCAAATCAGCCCCAGCATTTT.

This clone was seen a handful of times. The V and J genes are TRBV9 and TRBJ2-1, with 9 bases lining up with TRBD2. The CDR3 runs 15 residues. The J segment lost 7 bases and the V segment lost 0 bases, leaving 5 bases of the junction unmatched. Germline V gene lookup returns CDR1 SGDLS and CDR2 YYNGEE. CDR3: CASSVVAGAQNEQFF. CDR3 coding DNA: TGTGCCAGCAGCGTAGTAGCGGGAGCGCAAAATGAGCAGTTCTTC.

This chain uses TRBV5-4 with TRBJ2-3; possibly TRBD2 for D (6 bases). With 4 bases removed from V and 2 bases from J, the gap between germline ends came to 20 bases. Germline lookup yields CDR1 SGHNT and CDR2 YYREEE (reference sequence). The CDR3 loop spans 17 amino acids. The CDR3 DNA follows: TGTGCCAGCAGCCCCGGGGGTGGGCTAGCCTACACAGATACGCAGTATTTT. Its translation: CASSPGGGLAYTDTQYF.

V and J are TRBV5-4 and TRBJ1-4, with 9 bases identical to TRBD1. The germline V gene has CDR1 SGHNT and CDR2 YYREEE (reference sequence). The junction had 2 bases not matched to a gene; V was cut back by 4 bases and J by 4 bases. The CDR3 runs to 14 residues. This chain's CDR3 is CASSQDRGNEKLFF. The DNA of the CDR3 is TGTGCCAGCAGCCAGGACAGGGGTAATGAAAAACTGTTTTTT.

V and J are TRBV25-1 and TRBJ1-5; D is unresolved. V was cut by 8 bases and J by 1 base, with 9 bases left in between. Germline assignment: CDR1 MGHDK and CDR2 SYGVNS. CDR3 size: 13 residues. CDR3 residues: CASQDRSNQPQHF. CDR3 bases: TGTGCCAGCCAGGATCGGAGCAATCAGCCCCAGCATTTT.